This T cell receptor (beta chain) is from a study of T cell responses to AZD1222 COVID-19 vaccine. The CDR3 extends over 15 amino acids. V was clipped by 10 bases and J by 7 bases; unmatched bases: 16. The germline CDR1 and CDR2 sequences are SEHNR and FQNEAQ (reference sequence). The protocol was immunoSEQ multiplex PCR, while the TCRdb copy is restricted to in-frame clones and leaves out a portion. The sample shows 90,000 to 150,000 clones, about 90% of them seen only once. The receptor was isolated from an adult who received the AZD1222 COVID-19 vaccine. Specimen: peripheral blood, collected 28 days after the second AZD1222 dose. The chain recombines TRBV7-9 with TRBJ1-2; 9 bases are shared with TRBD1. The CDR3 is CAISRQTGGPSGYTF. The CDR3 DNA reads TGTGCCATTTCTCGACAGACAGGGGGTCCGAGTGGCTACACCTTC.